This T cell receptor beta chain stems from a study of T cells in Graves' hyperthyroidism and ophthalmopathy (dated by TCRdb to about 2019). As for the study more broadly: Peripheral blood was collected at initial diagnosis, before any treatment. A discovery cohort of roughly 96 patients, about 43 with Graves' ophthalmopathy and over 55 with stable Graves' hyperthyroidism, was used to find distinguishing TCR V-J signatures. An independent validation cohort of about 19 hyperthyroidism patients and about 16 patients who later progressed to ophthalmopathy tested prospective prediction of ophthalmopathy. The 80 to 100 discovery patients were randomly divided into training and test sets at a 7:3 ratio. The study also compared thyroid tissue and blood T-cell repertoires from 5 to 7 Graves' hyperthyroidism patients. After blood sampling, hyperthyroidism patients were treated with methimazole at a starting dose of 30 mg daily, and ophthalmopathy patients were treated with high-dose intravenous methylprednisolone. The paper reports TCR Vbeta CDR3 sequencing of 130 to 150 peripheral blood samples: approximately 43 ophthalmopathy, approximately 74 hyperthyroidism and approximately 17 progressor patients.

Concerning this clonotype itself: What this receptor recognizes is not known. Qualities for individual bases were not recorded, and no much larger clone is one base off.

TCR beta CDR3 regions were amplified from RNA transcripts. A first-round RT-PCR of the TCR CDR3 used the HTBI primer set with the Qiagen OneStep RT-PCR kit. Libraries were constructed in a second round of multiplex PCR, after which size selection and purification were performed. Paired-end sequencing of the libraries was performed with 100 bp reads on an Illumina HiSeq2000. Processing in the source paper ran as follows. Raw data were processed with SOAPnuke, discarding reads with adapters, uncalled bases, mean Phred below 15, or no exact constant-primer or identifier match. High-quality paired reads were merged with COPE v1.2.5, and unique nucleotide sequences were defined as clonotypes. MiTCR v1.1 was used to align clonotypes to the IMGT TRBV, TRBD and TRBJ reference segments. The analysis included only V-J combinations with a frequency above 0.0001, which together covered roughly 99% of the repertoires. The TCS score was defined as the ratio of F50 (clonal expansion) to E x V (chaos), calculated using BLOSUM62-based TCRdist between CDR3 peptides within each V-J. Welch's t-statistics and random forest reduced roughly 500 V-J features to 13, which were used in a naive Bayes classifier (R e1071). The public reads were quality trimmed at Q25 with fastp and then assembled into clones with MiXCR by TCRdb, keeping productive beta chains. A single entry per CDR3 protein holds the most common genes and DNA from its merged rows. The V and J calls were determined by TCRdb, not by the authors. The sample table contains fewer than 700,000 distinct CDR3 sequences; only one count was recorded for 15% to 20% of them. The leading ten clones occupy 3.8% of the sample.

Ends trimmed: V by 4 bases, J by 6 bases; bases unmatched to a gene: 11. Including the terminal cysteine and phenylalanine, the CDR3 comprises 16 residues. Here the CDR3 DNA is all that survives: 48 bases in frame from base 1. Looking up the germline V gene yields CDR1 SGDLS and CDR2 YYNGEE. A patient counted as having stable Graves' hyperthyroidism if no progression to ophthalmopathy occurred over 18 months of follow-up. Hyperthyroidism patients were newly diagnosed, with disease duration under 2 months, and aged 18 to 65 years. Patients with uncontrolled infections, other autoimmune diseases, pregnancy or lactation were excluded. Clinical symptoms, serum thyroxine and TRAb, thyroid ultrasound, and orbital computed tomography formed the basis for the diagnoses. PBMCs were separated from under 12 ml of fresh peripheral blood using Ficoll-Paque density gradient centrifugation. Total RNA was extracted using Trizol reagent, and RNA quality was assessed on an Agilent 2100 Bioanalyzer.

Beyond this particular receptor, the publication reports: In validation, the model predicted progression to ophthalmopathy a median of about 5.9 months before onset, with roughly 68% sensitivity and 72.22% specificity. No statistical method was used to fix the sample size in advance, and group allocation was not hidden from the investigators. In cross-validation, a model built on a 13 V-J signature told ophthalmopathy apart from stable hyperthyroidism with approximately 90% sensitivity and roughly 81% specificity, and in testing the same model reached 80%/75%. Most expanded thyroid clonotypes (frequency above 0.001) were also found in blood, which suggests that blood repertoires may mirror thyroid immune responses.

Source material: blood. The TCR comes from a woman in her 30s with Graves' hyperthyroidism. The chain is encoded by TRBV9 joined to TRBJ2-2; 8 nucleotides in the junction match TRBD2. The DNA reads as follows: TGTGCCAGCAGCCTAGAACCGGGAGGGATTTCCGGGGAGCTGTTTTTT. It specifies CASSLEPGGISGELFF.